This paragraph reports one T cell receptor beta chain. The data are from a study of blood T cell repertoires in COVID-19. Study-level information: Italy, Spain and the United States were the sources of the convalescent and acute COVID-19 samples. PBMCs, B-cell-depleted T cells, or T cells were the source of the cDNA or gDNA that made up the material.

As originally analysed: Reference gene primer amplification gave nucleated cell count estimates. Method: immunoSEQ multiplex PCR; TCRdb's copy keeps in-frame clones and lacks some. D and trimming come from the DNA, and the V and J calls and clone size come from that table. The profile shows 100,000 to 150,000 clones, roughly 83% of them singletons. Per the germline V gene, CDR1 is MNHEY and CDR2 is SVGEGT. Between the trimmed V and J ends, which lost 6 bases and 0 bases, there was a span of 14 bases. The CDR3 spans 15 residues. The chain has TRBV6-2 or TRBV6-3 and TRBJ1-2; D gene unclear. The sequencing input was peripheral blood. The TCR comes from a man aged 35 to 55 with active or convalescent COVID-19. CDR3 in DNA: TGTGCCAGCAGCATACCCAGGCAGTCTAACTATGGCTACACCTTC. Its protein product is CASSIPRQSNYGYTF.